This TCR beta chain derives from a study of cytomegalovirus exposure and HLA in healthy donors (dated by TCRdb to about 2017). Context from the whole study: In an earlier analysis of 587 of the donors, about 270 Gb of sequence data and 95 million to 130 million unique TCR beta sequences from 180 million or so T cells were reported. Approximately 310 gigabases of sequencing data and tens of millions of unique TCR sequences were included in an early release covering several hundred HLA-typed donors. Of the 350 to 450 genotyped donors, approximately 80% fell in the genetic ancestry cluster associated with self-reported Caucasian donors. The study aimed to test whether signatures of past pathogen exposure could be identified by cataloging public T cell receptors. The study profiled the T cell repertoires of about 640 subjects by immunosequencing and related them to cytomegalovirus serostatus. In addition to the first cohort of 650 to 750 subjects, a separate validation cohort of approximately 130 different subjects was used. High-throughput TCR immunosequencing, statistical association of individual TCRs with disease status, and machine learning were combined to predict cytomegalovirus infection status. In a later analysis, previously published TCR beta repertoires from fewer than 750 donors were re-analyzed and high-resolution HLA genotyping was added so that TCR occurrence patterns could be studied. In the later analysis, no new phenotypic data were used to find candidate immune exposures; instead, reliance was placed on TCR beta sequences and their occurrence across donors. An earlier analysis of around 640 of the donors used high-throughput TCR beta sequencing to judge whether each TCR beta V gene segment behaved as functional or pseudogenic. Alongside the repertoire data, information on donor age, sex, ethnicity and CMV serostatus was compiled. Genome-wide SNP genotypes for about 55% of the roughly 670 donors were used in a later genetic analysis, which treated that subset as a discovery cohort. All discovery cohort repertoires had been generated on a single sequencing platform. Both class I and class II loci were covered by HLA typing, at four-digit resolution. Typing coverage varied by locus: roughly 620-640 donors for A, B, C, DRB1 and DQB1; about 520 for DQA1; over 600 for DPA1; 450 to 480 for DPB1. Roughly 5 DR-DQ haplotypes were handled as single units for association and clustering because linkage in the cohort was strong. On average, around 230,000 unique TCR beta nucleotide sequences were sequenced per donor among 398 genotyped donors of the cohort, with roughly a sixth of those sequences being non-productive.

With regard to this clone: The clone's antigen remains unknown. The record has no base qualities; no much larger clone is one base away.

Overall results and qualifications from the work: Some IMGT-functional V segments, including TRBV6-2 and TRBV6-3, could not be told apart with the 87-base-pair reads, so those segments were excluded. While some public TCRs were present in many individuals, most TCR sequences turned up only very rarely across donors. Correlated functional status among segregating V segments might reflect linkage disequilibrium, but an unknown experimental factor could not be ruled out. A further reported finding was that TCR beta sequences accurately predicted the HLA-A and HLA-B alleles for most subjects in the first cohort. According to a later analysis, most CMV-associated TCR beta chains appeared to be HLA-restricted, and the HLA associations seemed to be driven largely by CMV exposure. A total of 164 TCR beta chains were listed by the study as associated with cytomegalovirus. Strong co-occurrence of HLA alleles, especially DR and DQ, made assigning TCR associations to individual alleles difficult. Because some donors lacked HLA typing at each locus, the association tests relied only on the typed subset. In a later genetic analysis, fewer N-insertions in productive TCRs were reported among donors in an Asian-associated ancestry cluster than the roughly 710-donor mean. According to a later analysis, parvovirus B19, influenza, CMV and Epstein-Barr virus appeared linked to several top co-occurrence clusters. A later analysis found that HLA-associated TCR beta chains were more clonally expanded and had lower generation probabilities than equally common non-associated chains. A cluster of highly shared sequence variants was judged likely to represent a technical artifact of the sequencing pipeline. In a later analysis, the rate of TCR association differed among HLA loci, with DRB1 alleles having the most associated TCRs and HLA-C alleles having the fewest. Roughly uniform sequencing depth across donors was assumed in presence/absence analyses, although this assumption may not hold. For the cohort, immune exposure information was limited to CMV serostatus. Only TCR beta chains were sequenced in this cohort, and the absence of alpha or paired-chain data limited detectable features. Because counts were too low, 15 to 20 rarely observed V segments, including chromosome 9 orphons, were excluded from the earlier analysis of several hundred of the donors. In vitro tests confirmed that a few of the cytomegalovirus-associated TCR beta chains recognize cytomegalovirus antigens. In both the original and validation cohorts, the classifier was reported to diagnose cytomegalovirus status with high specificity and sensitivity. The authors suggested that the approach could potentially be generalized to other disease states and immunological phenotypes. A later analysis associated 15,000 to 20,000 TCR beta sequences with specific HLA alleles at a false discovery rate of 0.05. In a later genetic analysis, a missense DCLRE1C variant was associated with V-gene and J-gene trimming of TCR beta chains, and the association was replicated in an independent cohort. In an earlier analysis of over 550 of the donors, most TCR beta V segments were observed in productive rearrangements about 90% or about 30% of the time, broadly matching IMGT annotations.

The library relied on the immunoSEQ multiplex PCR assay. For the multiplex PCR, a mixture combining 60 forward primers for TCR Vbeta segments and 13 reverse primers for TCR Jbeta segments was used. The CDR3 region of rearranged TCR beta genes was amplified from genomic DNA with a multiplex PCR assay. The Illumina HiSeq System was used to sequence the amplified TCR beta libraries as 87-base-pair reads. As for the authors' bioinformatics: A later analysis tallied 75 million to 95 million unique TCR beta chains across the 700 or so repertoires, and around 12 million of those chains were shared by two or more donors. Raw reads were error-corrected and collapsed into unique sequences with a nearest-neighbor algorithm that merged closely related sequences to remove PCR and sequencing errors. V, D and J gene segments were assigned by aligning CDR3 sequences to IMGT reference sequences. Each retained sequence needed at least a six-nucleotide match to both a V gene segment and a J gene segment. A rearrangement counted as productive if the CDR3 had no stop codons and remained in frame with V and J, and every other rearrangement counted as non-productive. CDR3 was defined according to IMGT convention as the region running from the second conserved V-encoded cysteine to the conserved J-encoded phenylalanine. The earlier analysis of about 570 of the donors excluded any sequence lacking an unambiguous match to a single V gene segment. In an earlier analysis of some 590 of the donors, a V segment was called functional when productive rearrangements were above 56.7%, and segregating when the standard deviation between donors exceeded 5%. To diagnose cytomegalovirus status from the catalog of TCR beta chain sequences, a statistical classification framework was built. In a later analysis, V and J genes were assigned by comparing TCR nucleotide sequences against IMGT/GENE-DB human TR gene sequences. Using the TCRdist pipeline, a later analysis assigned CDR3 sequences along with most-parsimonious VDJ recombination scenarios. In a later analysis, each TCR beta chain was defined by its CDR3 amino acid sequence together with its V-gene family, and reads lacking a unique V-gene family were excluded. In a later analysis, around 600 highly shared, low-generation-probability nucleotide sequences were removed to address suspected cross-contamination and a sequencing artifact. A later analysis calculated a clonal expansion index for each public chain from normalized within-repertoire ranks of inferred template counts. A later analysis computed generation probabilities with a VDJ recombination model fitted to out-of-frame rearrangements, and checked the results against IGoR. Hypergeometric tests were used in a later analysis to score TCR-TCR, TCR-HLA and TCR-CMV co-occurrence, with a repertoire-size bias correction applied to the TCR pairs. False discovery rates were estimated in a later analysis by permuting HLA or CMV assignments 20 times. In a later analysis, co-occurring TCRs were grouped using DBSCAN, and TCRdist sequence similarity was added for clustering within HLA-allele-positive subsets. Co-occurrence clustering excluded repertoires with fewer than 30,000 or more than 120,000 public chains, plus five with anomalous nucleotide sharing. Entries here come from immuneACCESS through TCRdb and include only in-frame sequences with V and J called. Some clones fail to appear in such tables; in the studies checked, an unresolved V gene covers under half of the shortfall, and the cause of the remainder is unknown. V and J calls and clone size are as listed in that table; D and trimming were resolved from the DNA. This sample lists roughly 140,000 clones; 73% were detected once. The ten largest make up about an eighth of the sample.

The cohort consisted of 650 to 850 healthy bone marrow donors. All cohort members were sampled while nominally healthy, although unrecorded immune exposures were likely present. Of the 690 or so cohort members, around 310 had a positive CMV serostatus and roughly 370 had a negative one, while no CMV serostatus was recorded for the donor. Every donor gave a peripheral blood sample, and the peripheral blood mononuclear cells from that sample were used for TCR beta sequencing. The Qiagen DNeasy Blood Extraction Kit was used to extract genomic DNA from the blood cell samples. From its cysteine to its phenylalanine, the CDR3 spans 14 amino acids. Only the CDR3 part of the read is kept: 42 bases, read in frame from the first base. Based on the germline V gene (reference sequence), the CDR1 and CDR2 sequences are MNHEY and SMNVEV. Trimming takes 5 bases off V and 1 base off J; junction bases not matched to a gene: 4.

The chain couples TRBV27 to TRBJ1-2, and TRBD1 aligns with 7 junction nucleotides. The sequence was obtained from a human donor in good health. The sequenced sample consisted of PBMCs. The CDR3 region reads CASSPGTDNYGYTF. The sequenced DNA: TGTGCCAGCAGTCCCGGGACAGATAACTATGGCTACACCTTC.